What follows is one T cell receptor beta chain and its context. Its binding antigen is unknown. Base-call qualities are not available, and no considerably larger clone is one nucleotide away. The data stem from a study of T-cell reconstitution after alpha-beta-depleted transplantation in children listed by TCRdb under 2016. In the study overall: Using TCR repertoire profiling, the study quantitatively followed how T-cell immune reconstitution unfolded in children after TCRalphabeta/CD19-depleted allogeneic hematopoietic cell transplantation.

The library was built by means of PCR. The sequencing machine was an Illumina HiSeq 2500. TCR library preparation used molecular barcoding, with unique molecular identifiers applied to normalize quantification of the TCRbeta repertoire. TCRdb reworked the public reads: Q25 trimming with fastp, MiXCR clone assembly, productive beta chains retained. Merged by CDR3 protein, the rows form single entries marked with the most common genes and DNA. Present in this sample are over 200,000 distinct CDR3 sequences, approximately 10% of which were seen just once. The ten biggest clones cover 25% to 30% of the sample. The treatment or condition label on this specimen signifies: allogeneic hematopoietic cell transplantation with graft depleted of TCRalphabeta T cells and CD19 B cells. TCRalphabeta/CD19-depleted allogeneic hematopoietic cell grafts were given to the transplant recipients, all of whom were children.

The germline V gene gives CDR1 as MDHEN and CDR2 as SYDVKM. Including cysteine and phenylalanine, the CDR3 has 15 amino acids. CDR3 DNA only is kept here, 45 bases in frame from base 1. V is pruned by 7 bases and J by 8 bases, leaving 12 bases of the junction without a gene match. Results the study describes overall, beyond this receptor: The high TCRbeta diversity at day 60 in some patients was ascribed to recipient T cells and intrathymic progenitors that had survived conditioning. Over the following months the frequencies of hyperexpanded clones went down, and after one year T-cell counts and TCRbeta diversity were mostly credited to newly produced T cells. The apparently early alphabetaT-cell count recovery about two months after transplant was reportedly dependent on only several hundred rapidly expanded clones derived from non-depleted graft cells.

Recombination joined TRBV28 with TRBJ2-3, and 10 junctional nucleotides match TRBD2. The sample here was PBMCs, taken before TCRalphabeta/CD19-depleted stem cell transplant. This sequence was found in a child younger than two with acute myeloid leukemia, due to receive a stem cell transplant. This receptor carries the CDR3 CASNESAGGRGTQYF. The DNA sequence reads TGTGCCAGCAATGAATCAGCGGGGGGGCGGGGTACGCAGTATTTT.